Listed here are 9 T cell receptor beta chains from one sample, sequenced in a study of OX40 agonist ivuxolimab in advanced cancers. Libraries were prepared by immunoSEQ multiplex PCR; TCRdb keeps only in-frame clonotypes and omits some of them. The data contain approximately 68,000 clones, about four fifths of them singletons. Sequences were derived from CD4+ or CD8+ T cells sorted from blood, sampled in a trial of the OX40 agonist ivuxolimab. The receptors stem from an adult with an advanced solid tumor such as melanoma, head and neck, liver or kidney cancer.

V and J are TRBV7-9 and TRBJ2-1; D possibly matches TRBD1 or TRBD2 (6 bases each). In germline, CDR1 is SEHNR, CDR2 FQNEAQ (reference sequence). Trimming stripped 7 bases from V and 8 bases from J, with 15 bases between. This CDR3 is built from 13 residues. CDR3 residues: CASTNVGGDEQFF. DNA of the CDR3: TGTGCCAGCACTAACGTGGGGGGCGATGAGCAGTTCTTC.

The chain links TRBV6-1 to TRBJ2-7, with TRBD1 identical over 8 bases. CDR3 length equals 17 residues. The V gene end was trimmed by 3 bases and the J gene end by 0 bases; junction bases not matched to a gene: 10. Germline values: CDR1 MNHNS, CDR2 SASEGT. This CDR3 reads CASSEYTGTGASYEQYV. The CDR3 DNA follows: TGTGCCAGCAGTGAGTATACCGGGACAGGAGCCTCCTACGAGCAGTACGTC.

The chain links TRBV7-9 to TRBJ2-1; 10 positions agree with TRBD2. The CDR3 runs 15 residues. Per the germline V gene, CDR1 is SEHNR and CDR2 is FQNEAQ (reference sequence). The V and J ends lost 3 bases and 10 bases, in that order; junction bases with no gene match: 9. As DNA, the CDR3 is TGTGCCAGCAGCTTTCTTTCTAGCGGGGGACAAGAGCAGTTCTTC. Amino acids: CASSFLSSGGQEQFF.

This clone was observed a single time. The chain combines TRBV13 with TRBJ1-2; D is uncertain. Trimming took off 5 bases at V and 5 bases at J, with 12 bases between the two ends. In germline, CDR1 is PRHDT, CDR2 FYEKMQ (reference sequence). This CDR3 has 13 residues. The CDR3: CASSLQDGYGYTF. CDR3 bases: TGTGCCAGCAGCCTCCAGGACGGATATGGCTACACCTTC.

CDR3 in amino acids: CAWRQGSSGNTIYF. The CDR3 DNA sequence: TGTGCCTGGAGGCAGGGTAGCTCTGGAAACACCATATATTTT. This chain connects TRBV30 to TRBJ1-3, with D maybe TRBD1 (5 bases). Germline-derived CDR1 and CDR2 are GTSNPN and SVGIG (reference sequence). The CDR3 length is 14 residues. V gave up 3 bases and J gave up 0 bases, with 9 bases separating them.

J is TRBJ1-6 and V is TRBV30; TRBD1 agrees at 7 bases. V dropped 5 bases and J dropped 6; count of bases not matched to a gene: 4. CDR1 is GTSNPN, CDR2 SVGIG, per germline (reference sequence). The CDR3 totals 13 residues. CDR3 sequence: CAWRRDSNSPLHF. The CDR3 DNA reads as TGTGCCTGGCGTCGGGACAGTAATTCACCCCTCCACTTT.

This rearrangement joins TRBV5-4 to TRBJ1-1; D ambiguous. The V and J ends lost 0 bases and 1 base respectively, with 7 bases between them. This CDR3 comprises 14 residues. Germline loops: CDR1 SGHNT, CDR2 YYREEE (reference sequence). The DNA of the CDR3 is TGTGCCAGCAGCTTGGCCGCAGGGAACACTGAAGCTTTCTTT. It codes for CASSLAAGNTEAFF.

The rearrangement joins TRBV5-1 to TRBJ1-6; TRBD1 is a possible D gene (5 bases). Germline V gene data show CDR1 as SGHRS and CDR2 as YFSETQ. This CDR3 is 16 amino acids long. The V gene lost 4 bases and the J gene lost 7 bases, with 18 bases spanning the gap. The CDR3 sequence is CASSRDIDSSNSPLHF. The CDR3 DNA follows: TGCGCCAGCAGCCGAGACATAGACAGCTCCAATTCACCCCTCCACTTT. Filled out from reference TRBV5-1 and TRBJ1-6, the complete variable domain reads KAGVTQTPRYLIKTRGQQVTLSCSPISGHRSVSWYQQTPGQGLQFLFEYFSETQRNKGNFPGRFSGRQFSNSRSEMNVSTLELGDSALYLCASSRDIDSSNSPLHFGNGTRLTVT.

This chain uses TRBV2 with TRBJ1-5; 7 nucleotides match TRBD1. V gave up 2 bases and J gave up 2 bases; unmatched junction bases: 6. The CDR3 spans 16 residues. CDR1 and CDR2 (germline): SNHLY, FYNNEI. CDR3 sequence (DNA): TGTGCCAGCAGTGAACCAGGGGGGAATGGCAATCAGCCCCAGCATTTT. It translates to CASSEPGGNGNQPQHF.